This T cell receptor (beta chain) came from a study of PD-1 blockade in classical Hodgkin lymphoma. On the study more broadly: Patients were dosed intravenously with nivolumab at 3 mg/kg every 2 weeks.

V was clipped by 4 bases and J by 5 bases; unmatched bases: 8. The CDR3 runs to 14 residues. The germline V gene has CDR1 SGHRS and CDR2 YFSETQ. Study findings and constraints: Complete responders started with a diversity level that resembled newly diagnosed patients at baseline. In CD4+ cells, TCR diversity went up significantly by C4D1, but in CD8+ cells it did not. Patients were excluded if nivolumab began under 1 year after ASCT (the autologous transplant).

The protocol was immunoSEQ multiplex PCR, while the TCRdb copy is restricted to in-frame clones and leaves out a portion. Found here are roughly 6,900 clones, less than 90% of them singletons; the top ten hold around two fifths. Time point in this sample: cycle 4 day 1 (C4D1), after 5 to 7 weeks of nivolumab. Every patient experienced relapse after autologous stem cell transplantation, and brentuximab vedotin exposure varied. A note on this clone: The antigen is unknown.

This sample comprised peripheral blood mononuclear cells (PBMCs), obtained before the fourth cycle of nivolumab. The V call is TRBV5-1, the J call TRBJ2-5, with 7 nucleotides matching TRBD1. The TCR originated in a human donor with classical Hodgkin lymphoma. In nucleotides, the CDR3 is TGCGCCAGCAGCCAAGGACAGGACGGCGAGACCCAGTACTTC. As protein: CASSQGQDGETQYF.